A selection of T cell receptor beta chains follows, all from one sample in a study of regulatory T cells in long-lasting Graves disease. TCRdb re-called the multiplex PCR reads through MiXCR, storing one row per CDR3 protein. The sample records around 500,000 distinct CDR3 sequences, less than 25% being singletons. The source material was peripheral blood mononuclear cells (PBMCs), sampled when the disease was refractory, from a patient treated with antithyroid drugs. The receptors originated from a female donor with Graves disease. CDR3s include the opening cysteine and the closing phenylalanine or tryptophan. Fields, in order: V gene, clone size, J gene, D gene, CDR3 protein, CDR3 DNA. D genes are given only for firm matches. Not all rows give a size; the values are once, few, many and, for expanded clones, a class.

>TRBV9|many|TRBJ1-2|.
CASSATRDRRLGYTF
TGTGCCAGCAGCGCGACAAGGGACCGCAGATTGGGCTACACCTTC
>TRBV7-9|.|TRBJ2-2|TRBD2
CASSPWTSGKNTGELFF
TGTGCCAGCAGCCCCTGGACTAGCGGGAAAAACACCGGGGAGCTGTTTTTT
>TRBV7-2|.|TRBJ2-7|TRBD2
CASSTSGRSYEQYF
TGTGCCAGCAGTACTAGCGGGAGATCCTACGAGCAGTACTTC
>TRBV28|.|TRBJ2-1|TRBD1
CASSLQGASYNEQFF
TGTGCCAGCAGTTTACAGGGGGCCTCCTACAATGAGCAGTTCTTC
>TRBV12-3/TRBV12-4|many|TRBJ2-4|.
CASSLATGLGFQYF
TGTGCCAGCAGTTTAGCAACAGGGCTAGGGTTTCAGTACTTC
>TRBV7-9|many|TRBJ2-7|.
CASSLGSGPAYEQYF
TGTGCCAGCAGCTTAGGTTCGGGGCCTGCCTACGAGCAGTACTTC
>TRBV20-1|.|TRBJ1-5|.
CSARAPMAQHF
TGCAGTGCTAGAGCTCCCATGGCCCAGCATTTT
>TRBV10-3|many|TRBJ2-7|.
CAISPGSSYEQYF
TGTGCCATCAGCCCCGGGAGCTCCTACGAGCAGTACTTC
>TRBV3-1|many|TRBJ1-2|.
CASSQEVNRGPNYGYTF
TGTGCCAGCAGCCAAGAGGTTAACAGAGGGCCAAACTATGGCTACACCTTC
>TRBV7-9|.|TRBJ2-1|.
CASSLRGSYNEQFF
TGTGCCAGCAGCTTACGGGGGTCCTACAATGAGCAGTTCTTC
>TRBV15|few|TRBJ2-7|.
CATSRSTGVRGFSYEQYF
TGTGCCACCAGCAGATCTACCGGGGTAAGAGGGTTCTCCTACGAGCAGTACTTC
>TRBV4-2|.|TRBJ2-5|TRBD2
CASRTSGSEETQYF
TGTGCCAGCCGGACTAGCGGGAGTGAGGAGACCCAGTACTTC
>TRBV9|many|TRBJ2-7|.
CASSVLPFYEQYF
TGTGCCAGCAGCGTTCTGCCCTTTTACGAGCAGTACTTC
>TRBV15|few|TRBJ1-6|TRBD1
CATSRRGQGDSPLHF
TGTGCCACCAGCAGGAGAGGACAGGGCGATTCACCCCTCCACTTT
>TRBV3-1|many|TRBJ1-2|.
CASSQDIGHPGYTF
TGTGCCAGCAGCCAAGATATCGGACATCCCGGCTACACCTTC
>TRBV19|.|TRBJ1-2|.
CASSIDGHYGCTF
TGTGCCAGTAGTATAGACGGACACTATGGCTGCACCTTC
>TRBV10-3|.|TRBJ2-5|.
CAIKGYQETQYF
TGTGCCATCAAGGGGTACCAAGAGACCCAGTACTTC
>TRBV28|once|TRBJ2-7|.
CASISGPRGCEQYF
TGTGCCAGCATCTCGGGACCCCGGGGCTGCGAGCAGTACTTC
>TRBV9|many|TRBJ1-2|TRBD1
CASSTGTGVGYTF
TGTGCCAGCAGTACCGGGACAGGGGTAGGCTACACCTTC
>TRBV4-1|few|TRBJ2-7|TRBD2
CASSQVGRGVGEQYF
TGCGCCAGCAGCCAAGTGGGCCGGGGGGTCGGCGAGCAGTACTTC
>TRBV7-6|.|TRBJ2-2|TRBD1
CASSIGTANTGELFF
TGTGCCAGCAGCATAGGGACAGCGAACACCGGGGAGCTGTTTTTT
>TRBV28|few|TRBJ2-3|.
CASSFRTTDTQYF
TGTGCCAGCAGTTTCCGTACTACAGATACGCAGTATTTT
>TRBV7-3|.|TRBJ2-1|TRBD2
CASSRRASGSFNNEQFF
TGTGCCAGCAGCCGACGGGCTAGCGGGAGCTTCAACAATGAGCAGTTCTTC
>TRBV27|.|TRBJ2-5|TRBD1
CASSKLGQGENQYF
TGTGCCAGCAGTAAACTGGGACAGGGCGAGAACCAGTACTTC
>TRBV29-1|many|TRBJ2-7|.
CSVRGSAGGYEQYF
TGCAGCGTTCGGGGGAGCGCAGGGGGCTACGAGCAGTACTTC
>TRBV6-1|.|TRBJ1-3|.
CASSGQGNTIYF
TGTGCCAGCAGTGGGCAGGGAAACACCATATATTTT
>TRBV2|many|TRBJ1-3|.
CASSSLPGTGNTIYF
TGTGCCAGCAGTTCCTTACCGGGGACTGGAAACACCATATATTTT
>TRBV7-2|many|TRBJ1-5|.
CASSPRVRQPQHF
TGTGCCAGCAGCCCCAGGGTCCGTCAGCCCCAGCATTTT
>TRBV27|.|TRBJ2-2|.
CASSGEWGTGELFF
TGTGCCAGCAGTGGGGAGTGGGGCACCGGGGAGCTGTTTTTT
>TRBV28|many|TRBJ2-7|.
CASSSPWALPQAGYEQYF
TGTGCCAGCAGTTCACCTTGGGCCCTACCCCAGGCGGGCTACGAGCAGTACTTC
>TRBV28|many|TRBJ1-1|.
CANRAPRDTEAFF
TGTGCCAACAGGGCCCCCCGGGACACTGAAGCTTTCTTT
>TRBV19|once|TRBJ1-1|.
CASSIGGSANTEAFF
TGTGCCAGTAGTATTGGGGGTTCGGCTAACACTGAAGCTTTCTTT
>TRBV5-1|few|TRBJ2-1|.
CASSGRSGQANNEQFF
TGCGCCAGCAGCGGGCGCAGCGGGCAGGCTAACAATGAGCAGTTCTTC
>TRBV30|.|TRBJ2-7|.
CAWSLTPGYEQYF
TGTGCCTGGAGTCTGACACCCGGCTACGAGCAGTACTTC
>TRBV19|few|TRBJ1-5|.
CASKRGYNQPQHF
TGTGCCAGTAAACGGGGCTACAATCAGCCCCAGCATTTT
>TRBV30|.|TRBJ2-7|TRBD2
CAWNPRGAGAQYF
TGTGCCTGGAACCCAAGGGGAGCGGGAGCCCAGTACTTC